This T cell receptor (beta chain) was recovered during a study of blood T cell repertoires in COVID-19. Background on the study: From T cells, B-cell-depleted T cells, or PBMCs came the material, which was cDNA or gDNA.

The CDR3 is 17 residues long. The V end lost 6 bases, the J end lost 4 bases, and 21 bases lay between the germline ends. Germline V CDR1 and CDR2: SNHLY, FYNNEI. The method was immunoSEQ multiplex PCR; TCRdb's version includes in-frame clones alone and lacks a portion of them. The repertoire holds 150,000 to 200,000 clones, 65% to 85% seen once, with 11% in the top ten. The chain uses TRBV2 and TRBJ2-2; D might be TRBD2 (5 bases). This clonotype was sampled from a man in his sixties with active or convalescent COVID-19. Material: peripheral blood. CDR3 protein: CASRWMGAQRGTGELFF. The CDR3 region has the DNA TGTGCCAGCAGGTGGATGGGAGCCCAACGGGGCACCGGGGAGCTGTTTTTT.